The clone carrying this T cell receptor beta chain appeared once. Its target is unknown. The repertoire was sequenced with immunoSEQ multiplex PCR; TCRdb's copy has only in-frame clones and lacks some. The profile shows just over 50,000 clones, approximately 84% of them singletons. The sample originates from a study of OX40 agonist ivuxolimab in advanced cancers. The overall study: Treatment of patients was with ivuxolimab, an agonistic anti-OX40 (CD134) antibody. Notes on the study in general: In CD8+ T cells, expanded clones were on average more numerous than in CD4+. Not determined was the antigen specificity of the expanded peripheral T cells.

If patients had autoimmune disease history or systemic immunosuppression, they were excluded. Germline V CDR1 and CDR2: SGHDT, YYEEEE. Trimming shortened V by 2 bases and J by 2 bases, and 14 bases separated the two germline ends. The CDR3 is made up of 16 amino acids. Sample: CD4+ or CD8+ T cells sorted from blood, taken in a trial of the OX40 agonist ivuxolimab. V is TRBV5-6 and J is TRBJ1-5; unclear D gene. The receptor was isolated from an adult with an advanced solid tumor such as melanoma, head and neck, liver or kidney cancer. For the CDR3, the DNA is TGTGCCAGCAGCTTTAGGGCTCAAAGTCGCAATCAGCCCCAGCATTTT. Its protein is CASSFRAQSRNQPQHF.